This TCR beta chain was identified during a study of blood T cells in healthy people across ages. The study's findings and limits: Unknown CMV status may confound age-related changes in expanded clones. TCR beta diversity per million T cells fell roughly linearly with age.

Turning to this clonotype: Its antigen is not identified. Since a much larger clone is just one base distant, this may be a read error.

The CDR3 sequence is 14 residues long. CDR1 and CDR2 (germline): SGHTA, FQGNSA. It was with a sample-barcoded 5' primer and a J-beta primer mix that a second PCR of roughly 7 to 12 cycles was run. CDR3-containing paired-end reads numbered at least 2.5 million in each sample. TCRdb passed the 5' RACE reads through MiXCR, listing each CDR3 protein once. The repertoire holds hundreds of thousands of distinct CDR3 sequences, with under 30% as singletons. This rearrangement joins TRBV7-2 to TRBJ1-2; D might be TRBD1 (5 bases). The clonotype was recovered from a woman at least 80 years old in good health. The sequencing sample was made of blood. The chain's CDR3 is CASSHPGVGYGHTF. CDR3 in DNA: TGTGCCAGCAGCCACCCGGGGGTCGGCTATGGCCACACCTTC.